Listed below are T cell receptor beta chains from one sample, sequenced in a study of blood T cells in healthy people across ages. TCRdb processed the 5' RACE reads anew with MiXCR; each CDR3 protein has one entry. The sample holds about 830,000 distinct CDR3 sequences, 62% seen once. Sequences were obtained from blood. These receptors were collected from a young man in good health. Both conserved end residues are part of each CDR3. Fields, in order: CDR3 length, clone size, V gene, J gene, D gene, CDR3 DNA, CDR3 protein. A D gene is named only where the DNA matches it firmly. Clone size appears in some rows only: once, few, many, or a class for an expanded clone.

19,once,TRBV4-2,TRBJ2-1,TRBD2,TGTGCCAGCAGCCAAGGACTAGCGGGGGGCCAGAGCTCCTACAATGAGCAGTTCTTC,CASSQGLAGGQSSYNEQFF
16,few,TRBV6-5,TRBJ2-6,NA,TGTGCCAGCAGCCGAACAGGGTCCTCTGGGGCCAACGTCCTGACTTTC,CASSRTGSSGANVLTF
13,NA,TRBV9,TRBJ2-3,NA,TGTGCCAGCAGCGTAGCTAGGGACACCACGCAGTATTTT,CASSVARDTTQYF
12,NA,TRBV27,TRBJ1-2,TRBD1,TGTGCCAGCAGGACAGGGGGCTATGGCTACACCTTC,CASRTGGYGYTF
14,NA,TRBV29-1,TRBJ2-5,TRBD2,TGCAGCGTTGACTATAGCGGGAGCCAAGAGACCCAGTACTTC,CSVDYSGSQETQYF
11,few,TRBV20-1,TRBJ2-5,NA,TGCAGTGCTAGTTACGGAGAGACCCAGTACTTC,CSASYGETQYF
17,NA,TRBV21-1,TRBJ2-3,NA,TGTGCCAGCACCCCATCGACAGGGGGATATTGCACAGATACGCAGTATTTT,CASTPSTGGYCTDTQYF
14,many,TRBV27,TRBJ2-7,TRBD1,TGTGCCAGCAGTTTTGGGACAGGCTCCTACGAGCAGTACTTC,CASSFGTGSYEQYF
15,NA,TRBV4-2,TRBJ2-7,NA,TGTGCCAGCAGCCAAGAACCAGGGGAATCCTACGAGCAGTACTTC,CASSQEPGESYEQYF
16,NA,TRBV18,TRBJ2-1,NA,TGTGCCAGCTCACTCCTTGGGGACAAGGTTTATAATGAGCAGTTCTTC,CASSLLGDKVYNEQFF